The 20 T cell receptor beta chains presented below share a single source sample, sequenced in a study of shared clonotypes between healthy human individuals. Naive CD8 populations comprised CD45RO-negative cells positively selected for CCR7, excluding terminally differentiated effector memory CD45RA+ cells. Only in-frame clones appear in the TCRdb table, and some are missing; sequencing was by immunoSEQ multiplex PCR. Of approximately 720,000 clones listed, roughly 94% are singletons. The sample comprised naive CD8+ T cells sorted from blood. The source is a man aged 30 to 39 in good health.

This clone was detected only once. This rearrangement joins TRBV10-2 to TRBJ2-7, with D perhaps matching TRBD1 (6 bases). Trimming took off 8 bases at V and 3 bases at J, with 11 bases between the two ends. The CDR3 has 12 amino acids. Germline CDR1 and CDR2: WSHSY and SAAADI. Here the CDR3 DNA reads TGCGCCAGCTCACCAGGGGTCTACGAGCAGTACTTC. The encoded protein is CASSPGVYEQYF.

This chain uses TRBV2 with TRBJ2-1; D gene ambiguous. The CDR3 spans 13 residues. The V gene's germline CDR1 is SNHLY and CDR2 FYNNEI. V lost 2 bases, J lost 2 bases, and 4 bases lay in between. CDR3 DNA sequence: TGTGCCAGCAGTGAAAGGACCTACAATGAGCAGTTCTTC. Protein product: CASSERTYNEQFF.

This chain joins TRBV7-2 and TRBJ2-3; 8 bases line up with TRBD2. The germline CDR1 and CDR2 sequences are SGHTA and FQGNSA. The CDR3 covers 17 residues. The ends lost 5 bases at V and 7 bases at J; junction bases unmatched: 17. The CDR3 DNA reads TGTGCCAGCAGCAAACTGGGACCGGGAGGGCCGGCATATACGCAGTATTTT. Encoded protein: CASSKLGPGGPAYTQYF.

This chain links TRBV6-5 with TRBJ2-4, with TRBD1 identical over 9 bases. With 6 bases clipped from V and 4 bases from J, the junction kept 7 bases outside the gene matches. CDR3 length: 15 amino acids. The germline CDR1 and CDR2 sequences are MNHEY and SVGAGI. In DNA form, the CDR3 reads TGTGCCAGCAGACCACAGGGGGCGTCAAAAAACATTCAGTACTTC. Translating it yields CASRPQGASKNIQYF.

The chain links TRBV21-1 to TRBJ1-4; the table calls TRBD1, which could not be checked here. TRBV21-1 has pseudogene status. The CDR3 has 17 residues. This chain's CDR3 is CASSKGGQGCSNEKLFF. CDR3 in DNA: TGTGCCAGCAGCAAGGGGGGACAGGGTTGCTCTAATGAAAAACTGTTTTTT.

This CDR3 is CSALEGLDEQYF. The DNA of the CDR3 is TGCAGCGCCCTCGAAGGACTCGACGAGCAGTACTTC. J is TRBJ2-7 and V is TRBV29-1, with D perhaps TRBD2 (5 bases). Germline assignment: CDR1 SQVTM and CDR2 ANQGSEA. The CDR3 covers 12 residues. V lost 7 bases and J lost 5, with 15 bases in between.

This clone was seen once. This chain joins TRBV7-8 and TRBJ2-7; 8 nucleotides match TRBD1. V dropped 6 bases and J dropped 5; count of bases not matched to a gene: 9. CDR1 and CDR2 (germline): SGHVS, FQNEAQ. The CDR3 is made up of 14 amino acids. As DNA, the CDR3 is TGTGCCAGCAGACCCCCTGACAGGGGCCACGAGCAGTACTTC. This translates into CASRPPDRGHEQYF. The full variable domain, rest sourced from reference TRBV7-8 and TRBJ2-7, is GAGVSQSPRYKVAKRGQDVALRCDPISGHVSLFWYQQALGQGPEFLTYFQNEAQLDKSGLPSDRFFAERPEGSVSTLKIQRTQQEDSAVYLCASRPPDRGHEQYFGPGTRLTVT.

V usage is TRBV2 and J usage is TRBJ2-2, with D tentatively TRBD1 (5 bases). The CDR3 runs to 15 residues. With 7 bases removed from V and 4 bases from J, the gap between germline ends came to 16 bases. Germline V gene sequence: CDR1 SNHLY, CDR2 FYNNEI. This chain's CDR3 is CASKNPREITGELFF. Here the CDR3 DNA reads TGTGCCAGCAAGAACCCCAGGGAAATCACCGGGGAGCTGTTTTTT.

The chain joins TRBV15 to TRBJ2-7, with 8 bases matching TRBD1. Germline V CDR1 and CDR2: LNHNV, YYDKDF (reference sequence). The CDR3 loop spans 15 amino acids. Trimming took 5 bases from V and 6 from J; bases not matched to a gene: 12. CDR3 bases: TGTGCCACCAGCGTGGGACAGGAGGGGTCTGCCGAGCAGTACTTC. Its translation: CATSVGQEGSAEQYF.

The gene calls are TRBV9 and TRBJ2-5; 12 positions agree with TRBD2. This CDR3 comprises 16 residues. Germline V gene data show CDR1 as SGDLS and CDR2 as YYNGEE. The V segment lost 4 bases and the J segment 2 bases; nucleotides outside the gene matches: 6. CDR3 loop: CASSPLAGGLQETQYF. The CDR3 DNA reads TGTGCCAGCAGCCCCCTAGCGGGAGGGTTACAAGAGACCCAGTACTTC.

CDR3 protein: CATSGSGVTYNEQFF. CDR3 bases: TGTGCCACCAGCGGGAGCGGGGTAACCTACAATGAGCAGTTCTTC. The genes are TRBV15 and TRBJ2-1; 7 bases line up with TRBD2. J was trimmed by 2 bases and V by 5 bases; bases with no gene match: 6. The CDR3 length is 15 residues. Germline V gene sequence: CDR1 LNHNV, CDR2 YYDKDF (reference sequence).

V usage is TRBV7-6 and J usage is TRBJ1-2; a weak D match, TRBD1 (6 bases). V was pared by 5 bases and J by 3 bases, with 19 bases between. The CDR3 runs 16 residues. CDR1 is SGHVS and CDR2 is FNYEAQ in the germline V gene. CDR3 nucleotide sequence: TGTGCCAGCAGCCGAAGAACAGGGTCTGGGTACTATGGCTACACCTTC. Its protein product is CASSRRTGSGYYGYTF.

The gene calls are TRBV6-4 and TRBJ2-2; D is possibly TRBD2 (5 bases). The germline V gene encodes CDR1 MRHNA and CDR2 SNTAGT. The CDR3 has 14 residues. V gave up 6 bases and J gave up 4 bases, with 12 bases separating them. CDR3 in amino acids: CASRPEVITGELFF. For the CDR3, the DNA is TGTGCCAGCAGACCGGAGGTTATCACCGGGGAGCTGTTTTTT.

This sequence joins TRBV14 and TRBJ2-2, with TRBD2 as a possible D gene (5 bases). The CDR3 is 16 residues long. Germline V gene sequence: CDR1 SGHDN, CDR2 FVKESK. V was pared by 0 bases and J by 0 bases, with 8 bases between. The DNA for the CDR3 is TGTGCCAGCAGCCAAGATCCTAGCCCGAACACCGGGGAGCTGTTTTTT. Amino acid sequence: CASSQDPSPNTGELFF.

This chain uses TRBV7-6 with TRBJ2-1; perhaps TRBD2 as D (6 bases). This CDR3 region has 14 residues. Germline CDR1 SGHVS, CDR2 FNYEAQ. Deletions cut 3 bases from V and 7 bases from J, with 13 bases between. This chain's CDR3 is CASSFSGVLNEQFF. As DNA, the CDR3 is TGTGCCAGCAGCTTTTCGGGGGTATTGAATGAGCAGTTCTTC.

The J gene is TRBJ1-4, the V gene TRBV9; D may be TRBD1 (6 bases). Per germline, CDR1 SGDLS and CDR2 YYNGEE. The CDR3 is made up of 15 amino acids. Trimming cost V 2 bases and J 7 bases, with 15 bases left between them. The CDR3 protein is CASSVDGGVGEKLFF. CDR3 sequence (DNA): TGTGCCAGCAGCGTTGACGGGGGCGTTGGTGAAAAACTGTTTTTT.

Written as DNA, the CDR3 is TGTGCCAGCAGTTACTTCGCAGGGGAGTACAATGAGCAGTTCTTC. Protein sequence: CASSYFAGEYNEQFF. This chain connects TRBV6-6 to TRBJ2-1, with a tentative D call TRBD1 (6 bases). V was cut by 1 base and J by 4 bases, with 11 bases left in between. Germline V gives CDR1 MNHNY, CDR2 SVGAGI (reference sequence). The CDR3 has 15 amino acids.

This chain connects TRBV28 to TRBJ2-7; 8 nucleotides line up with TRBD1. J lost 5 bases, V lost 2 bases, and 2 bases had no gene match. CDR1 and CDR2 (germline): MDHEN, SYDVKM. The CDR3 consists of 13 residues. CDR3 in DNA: TGTGCCAGCAGTTTAGACAGGGGCCACGAGCAGTACTTC. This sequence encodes CASSLDRGHEQYF.

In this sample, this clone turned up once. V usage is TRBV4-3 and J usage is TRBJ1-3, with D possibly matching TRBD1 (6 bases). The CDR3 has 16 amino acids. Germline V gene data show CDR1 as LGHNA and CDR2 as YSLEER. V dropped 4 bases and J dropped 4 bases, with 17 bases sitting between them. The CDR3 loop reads CASSPELGALGNTIYF. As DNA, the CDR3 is TGCGCCAGCAGCCCCGAACTGGGGGCGCTCGGAAACACCATATATTTT.

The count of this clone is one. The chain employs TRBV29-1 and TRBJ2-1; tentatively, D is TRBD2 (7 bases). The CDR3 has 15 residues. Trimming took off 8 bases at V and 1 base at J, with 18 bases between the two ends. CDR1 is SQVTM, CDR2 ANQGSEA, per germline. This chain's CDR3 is CSSTKGGGSYNEQFF. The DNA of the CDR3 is TGCAGCAGCACAAAAGGGGGGGGTTCCTACAATGAGCAGTTCTTC.